These 5 T cell receptor beta chains were sequenced from one sample in a study of T cells in Graves' hyperthyroidism and ophthalmopathy. TCR beta CDR3 sequences were amplified from RNA transcripts. The HTBI primer set was used in a first-round RT-PCR of the TCR CDR3. TCRdb re-called the multiplex PCR reads through MiXCR, storing one row per CDR3 protein. Altogether under 400,000 distinct CDR3 sequences are present, roughly 15% being singletons, with the ten largest covering roughly 19%. Sequencing was performed on blood. These receptors originate from a woman in her sixties with Graves' ophthalmopathy.

The chain is built from TRBV20-1 and TRBJ2-2; 9 bases align to TRBD1. This CDR3 is 15 amino acids long. CDR1 is DFQATT, CDR2 SNEGSKA, per germline (reference sequence). Trimming at V came to 3 bases and at J to 6 bases, leaving 8 bases not matched to a gene. The DNA for the CDR3 is TGCAGTGCTAGTTCCGGACAGGGGTCCCCCGGGGAGCTGTTTTTT. Encoded protein: CSASSGQGSPGELFF.

This chain joins TRBV20-1 and TRBJ2-3; TRBD2 agrees at 12 bases. Germline CDR1 is DFQATT and CDR2 is SNEGSKA (reference sequence). The J segment lost 2 bases and the V segment lost 2 bases, leaving 14 bases of the junction unmatched. CDR3 length equals 19 residues. For the CDR3, the DNA is TGCAGTGCTAGATCCCGACAGGGGCGGACTAGCGGGGACACAGATACGCAGTATTTT. Protein sequence: CSARSRQGRTSGDTDTQYF.

This clonotype turned up a few times. The chain couples TRBV3-1 to TRBJ2-3; D assignment may be TRBD1 or TRBD2 (5 bases each). CDR3 size: 15 residues. Looked up from germline, CDR1 is LGHDT and CDR2 is YNNKEL (reference sequence). With 0 bases removed from V and 5 bases from J, the gap between germline ends came to 12 bases. The CDR3 nucleotides read TGTGCCAGCAGCCAAGATGGGGGAGTAATAGATACGCAGTATTTT. This sequence encodes CASSQDGGVIDTQYF.

This clonotype came up a few times. This rearrangement joins TRBV6-2 or TRBV6-3 to TRBJ2-1; 7 nucleotides align to TRBD2. V was pared by 6 bases and J by 0 bases, with 8 bases of the junction left unmatched. Germline lookup yields CDR1 MNHEY and CDR2 SVGEGT. The CDR3 extends over 16 amino acids. The CDR3 protein is CASSQLAPSSYNEQFF. The CDR3 nucleotides read TGTGCCAGCAGCCAACTAGCGCCTAGCTCCTACAATGAGCAGTTCTTC.

The sample holds many counts of this clonotype. V and J are TRBV18 and TRBJ2-2; tentatively, D is TRBD2 (5 bases). The CDR3 length is 16 residues. Germline CDR1 and CDR2: KGHSH and LQKENI. V was clipped by 3 bases and J by 5 bases, with 16 bases between them. The CDR3 sequence: CASSPATGLKTGELFF. DNA of the CDR3: TGTGCCAGCTCACCCGCGACGGGATTGAAGACCGGGGAGCTGTTTTTT.